This T cell receptor (beta chain) was identified during a study of cytomegalovirus exposure and HLA in healthy donors. For the study at large: Of the donors genotyped, approximately 400 in all, 81% fell in the Caucasian-associated ancestry cluster.

A word on this clone: Its specificity is not known.

It was with 60 Vbeta and 13 Jbeta primers that the PCR ran. Libraries were prepared by immunoSEQ multiplex PCR; TCRdb keeps only in-frame clonotypes and omits some of them. The sample carries fewer than 150,000 clones, over 70% recorded once. Broader study findings: Previously analyzed data showed that most TCR beta V segments were productive at a frequency of about 90% or about 30%. A later analysis reported that several of the most significant clusters appeared to be linked to common viral pathogens, among them Epstein-Barr virus. Across donors, most TCRs were seen rarely, yet some public ones were widespread.

CDR3 size: 15 residues. Looked up from germline, CDR1 is SGHTA and CDR2 is FQGNSA. The J gene is TRBJ2-5, the V gene TRBV7-2, with 11 bases aligning to TRBD2. The assigned J gene may be wrong: the sequence end matches TRBJ2-7 better. This clonotype was sampled from a male donor in good health and CMV-seronegative. The sequenced material came from PBMCs. CDR3 residues: CASSQGSGGDYEQYF. In nucleotides, the CDR3 is TGTGCCAGCAGCCAAGGTAGCGGGGGGGACTACGAGCAGTACTTC.